A selection of T cell receptor beta chains follows, all from one sample in a study of breast tumors, draining lymph nodes, adjacent tissues. TCRdb redid the calling of the multiplex PCR reads with MiXCR, one entry per CDR3 protein. The table lists about 20,000 distinct CDR3 sequences, roughly 55% of them singletons, with 14% in the top ten. Sequencing used breast tumor tissue. These receptors were taken from a female donor with breast cancer. Some clones in this sample may be carry-over from other donors' samples. Both conserved end residues are part of each CDR3. D genes are given only for firm matches. Size values are once, few and many counts, or a class for expanded clones, and some rows have none.

V	J	size	D	CDR3	DNA
TRBV4-3	TRBJ2-1	few	TRBD2	CASSPTSGAFNEQFF	TGCGCCAGCAGCCCCACTAGCGGGGCTTTCAATGAGCAGTTCTTC
TRBV6-1	TRBJ2-7	few	NA	CASTPGAGGYEQYF	TGTGCCAGCACTCCTGGAGCGGGTGGCTACGAGCAGTACTTC
TRBV7-2	TRBJ1-3	medium-sized	NA	CASSNGQSSGNTIYF	TGTGCCAGCAGTAATGGACAGAGCTCTGGAAACACCATATATTTT
TRBV7-2	TRBJ1-3	medium-sized	NA	CASRQGYGNTIYF	TGTGCCAGCAGACAGGGATATGGAAACACCATATATTTT
TRBV6-1	TRBJ1-1	NA	NA	CASSLGVRTEAFF	TGTGCCAGCAGCCTGGGGGTCCGGACTGAAGCTTTCTTT
TRBV6-2/TRBV6-3	TRBJ1-5	many	TRBD1	CASSYPRQGPNQPQHF	TGTGCCAGCAGTTACCCTCGACAGGGACCCAATCAGCCCCAGCATTTT
TRBV7-9	TRBJ2-7	NA	NA	CASSSPKAWYF	TGTGCCAGCAGCTCCCCAAAGGCCTGGTACTTC
TRBV11-2	TRBJ2-2	NA	NA	CASMPIKGTGELFF	TGTGCCAGCATGCCGATTAAGGGCACCGGGGAGCTGTTTTTT
TRBV24-1	TRBJ2-1	NA	TRBD1	CAAVRGQGAGNEQFF	TGTGCCGCCGTCCGGGGACAGGGGGCCGGAAATGAGCAGTTCTTC
TRBV7-3	TRBJ1-1	few	NA	CASSIQQNTEAFF	TGTGCCAGCAGCATACAGCAGAACACTGAAGCTTTCTTT